This T cell receptor (beta chain) was identified in a study of T cell responses to AZD1222 COVID-19 vaccine (dated by TCRdb to 2020 to 2022). Regarding the study in general: AZD1222 recipients whose second dose came at about 4 weeks and those whose second dose came at about 12 weeks were combined into one group, since spike-specific TCR depth and breadth did not differ between the two schedules. TCR sequencing was performed for about 240 trial participants, of whom some 200 were given two doses of AZD1222 and around 26 were given two doses of MenACWY control vaccine. Enrollment into the trials was organized by age into subgroups of 18-55, 56-69 and 70-plus years, and those subgroups contained approximately 150, 30 and 60 TCR-sequenced participants, respectively.

The time point label of this sample denotes: baseline before first vaccination. Vaccinee samples came from UK trials COV001 and COV002, including a single-blind randomized controlled phase 2/3 trial of AZD1222 (ChAdOx1 nCoV-19) in healthy adults. For TCRbeta chain sequencing, PBMC samples from trial participants were taken at day 0 and at day 28 after the second dose. The CDR3 regions of human TCRbeta chains were analyzed by immunosequencing. From the authors' description of their analysis: TCRs in the repertoires were compared against a reference library of SARS-CoV-2-specific TCRs that had been generated with the MIRA antigen-specificity platform. Breadth was defined as the fraction of unique TCRs that were SARS-CoV-2-associated, and depth was defined as the fraction of total T cells that were SARS-CoV-2-associated. Using the MIRA data, every spike-specific TCR was mapped to the spike region that the TCR reacted to and assigned to either a CD4 or a CD8 class. Log10-transformed breadth and depth values were compared by one-way ANOVA with Sidak's multiple comparisons tests. TCRdb carries this immuneACCESS record with in-frame sequences only. Its versions omit some clonotypes, under half of them owing to an unresolved V gene in the studies checked, with the rest unexplained. The V and J calls and clone size are taken from that table; D and trimming were inferred from the DNA. The sample yields about 150,000 clones; about 90% were counted once. The top ten clones comprise under 5.5% of the sample.

The germline V gene specifies MDHEN as CDR1 and SYDVKM as CDR2. Trimmed from V: 5 bases; trimmed from J: 3 bases; junction bases lacking a gene match: 6. There are 15 amino acids in the CDR3, from cysteine to phenylalanine inclusive. Only the CDR3 DNA is retained, 45 bases long and in frame from the first base. Study-wide conclusions, independent of this receptor: Reportedly, almost half of the unique spike-specific TCRs recognized epitopes lying outside the regions that are mutated in the B.1.351 and B.1.1.7 variants. In the small 56-69-year group, the increase in depth fell short of significance, most likely because of low power. A significant rise in spike-specific TCR breadth and depth was observed after two AZD1222 doses relative to day 0 and relative to MenACWY recipients. Participants were mostly white British, with more females than males. The authors suggested clonal diversity may have been underestimated. Conclusions about previously exposed vaccinees are limited, since just five to seven AZD1222 recipients were seropositive for SARS-CoV-2 at baseline. Because no samples from the day 14 peak response were available, repertoires could be characterized only after the peak T cell response. The whole spike protein was spanned by vaccine-associated CD4 TCRs, and dominant responses were seen in regions 160-218 and 743-854.

A word on this clone: Its antigen is still unknown. No base quality information exists; no much larger clone differs at one position.

The sequencing here drew on peripheral blood, taken on day 0 of AZD1222 vaccination. This clonotype was obtained from an adult in good health. Recombination connected TRBV28 to TRBJ1-4, with 7 central nucleotides matching TRBD1. The CDR3 loop reads CASSPNRGPNEKLFF. The nucleotide sequence is TGTGCCAGCAGTCCAAACAGGGGCCCTAATGAAAAACTGTTTTTT.